What follows are 5 T cell receptor beta chains derived from one specimen sequenced in a study of read filtering for tumor transcriptome and immune sequencing. This library used roughly 400 ng RNA and molecular barcoded adaptors spanning alpha/delta and beta/gamma chains. TCRdb used MiXCR to reprocess the reads, holding one entry per CDR3 protein. Of 40,000 to 50,000 distinct CDR3 sequences listed, roughly 13% are singletons. The sample was a population of CD138-negative cells sorted from bone marrow. The receptors were sampled from a donor aged 40 or over with multiple myeloma.

At least ten counts were recorded for this clonotype. The V gene is TRBV7-8, the J gene TRBJ2-5, with D uncertain. This CDR3 is built from 15 residues. Germline-derived CDR1 and CDR2 are SGHVS and FQNEAQ. Trimming stripped 1 base from V and 5 bases from J, with 14 bases between. CDR3 protein: CASSLVRTLDETQYF. As DNA, the CDR3 is TGTGCCAGCAGCTTAGTTAGGACCCTGGACGAGACCCAGTACTTC.

This clonotype has at least ten counts. V usage is TRBV7-2 and J usage is TRBJ2-5, with D tentatively TRBD1 (5 bases). This CDR3 contains 13 residues. With 1 base removed from V and 5 bases from J, the gap between germline ends came to 8 bases. Germline CDR1 reads SGHTA; CDR2 reads FQGNSA. The CDR3 DNA reads TGTGCCAGCAGCTTAGAGGGGCGGGAGACCCAGTACTTC. Its translation is CASSLEGRETQYF.

Many counts were recorded for this clonotype. This chain connects TRBV20-1 to TRBJ2-1; D perhaps matches TRBD2 (6 bases). CDR3 length: 12 amino acids. Between the trimmed V and J ends, which lost 1 base and 9 bases, there was a span of 10 bases. Germline V CDR1 and CDR2: DFQATT, SNEGSKA (reference sequence). Here the CDR3 DNA reads TGCAGTGCTAGAGGACTAGTAGGTGAGCAGTTCTTC. Protein product: CSARGLVGEQFF.

This clonotype was seen a single time. J is TRBJ2-1 and V is TRBV28, with D possibly matching TRBD2 (6 bases). The CDR3 has 14 residues. V was clipped by 7 bases and J by 4 bases, with 14 bases between them. Per germline, CDR1 MDHEN and CDR2 SYDVKM. CDR3 region: CASIGGGEYNEQFF. The CDR3 region has the DNA TGTGCCAGCATCGGAGGCGGGGAGTACAATGAGCAGTTCTTC.

This clonotype was seen a handful of times. This rearrangement joins TRBV2 to TRBJ1-1; the D is unclear. Germline CDR1 reads SNHLY; CDR2 reads FYNNEI. Trimming took 0 bases from V and 1 from J, leaving 0 bases between them. This CDR3 is built from 12 residues. For the CDR3, the DNA is TGTGCCAGCAGTGAAGCGAACACTGAAGCTTTCTTT. Amino acid sequence: CASSEANTEAFF.